A selection of T cell receptor beta chains follows, all from one sample in a study of blood T cell repertoires in COVID-19. Only in-frame clones appear in the TCRdb table, and some are missing; sequencing was by immunoSEQ multiplex PCR. The sample holds 200,000 to 300,000 clones; roughly 88% are singletons and the top ten take 2% to 2.5%. The sequenced sample was PBMCs or T cells enriched from blood (not recorded which). Source of these receptors: a woman between 40 and 50 years old with acute COVID-19. The CDR3 runs from the conserved cysteine through the conserved F or W. Each record gives: V gene, J gene, clone size, D gene, CDR3 protein, CDR3 DNA. D genes are given only for firm matches. Clone size is shown for a subset of rows, as once, few, many or a class of expanded clone.

v_call: TRBV7-8; j_call: TRBJ2-3; clone_size: -; d_call: TRBD1; cdr3_aa: CASSPGTAVQYF; cdr3_nt: TGTGCCAGCAGCCCCGGGACAGCCGTGCAGTATTTT
v_call: TRBV27; j_call: TRBJ2-2; clone_size: once; d_call: -; cdr3_aa: CASRLQGNGPGELFF; cdr3_nt: TGTGCCAGCAGGCTACAGGGAAATGGACCCGGGGAGCTGTTTTTT
v_call: TRBV11-3; j_call: TRBJ2-1; clone_size: -; d_call: -; cdr3_aa: CASSPRRRSSYNEQFF; cdr3_nt: TGTGCCAGCAGCCCCCGACGGAGGAGCTCCTACAATGAGCAGTTCTTC
v_call: TRBV18; j_call: TRBJ1-3; clone_size: once; d_call: TRBD1; cdr3_aa: CASSMDRDSGNTIYF; cdr3_nt: TGTGCCAGCTCAATGGACAGGGACTCTGGAAACACCATATATTTT
v_call: TRBV9; j_call: TRBJ2-7; clone_size: -; d_call: TRBD1; cdr3_aa: CASSGQTGENPYEQYF; cdr3_nt: TGTGCCAGCAGCGGCCAGACAGGGGAAAATCCCTACGAGCAGTACTTC
v_call: TRBV6-1; j_call: TRBJ1-6; clone_size: -; d_call: -; cdr3_aa: CASSEAHSKNSPLHF; cdr3_nt: TGTGCCAGCAGTGAAGCGCACAGTAAGAATTCACCCCTCCACTTT
v_call: TRBV14; j_call: TRBJ1-1; clone_size: -; d_call: -; cdr3_aa: CASRLPGHTEAFF; cdr3_nt: TGTGCCAGCAGACTACCAGGGCACACTGAAGCTTTCTTT
v_call: TRBV19; j_call: TRBJ1-2; clone_size: once; d_call: -; cdr3_aa: CASFGQIQGYGYTF; cdr3_nt: TGTGCCAGTTTTGGACAGATCCAGGGCTATGGCTACACCTTC
v_call: TRBV7-2; j_call: TRBJ2-1; clone_size: -; d_call: TRBD2; cdr3_aa: CASSLTSGRSSYNEQFF; cdr3_nt: TGTGCCAGCAGCTTAACTAGCGGGAGGAGCTCCTACAATGAGCAGTTCTTC
v_call: TRBV30; j_call: TRBJ1-6; clone_size: -; d_call: -; cdr3_aa: CAWRGGRFNSPLHF; cdr3_nt: TGTGCCTGGAGAGGAGGCAGATTTAATTCACCCCTCCACTTT
v_call: TRBV10-3; j_call: TRBJ2-3; clone_size: -; d_call: -; cdr3_aa: CAISGQAADTDTQYF; cdr3_nt: TGTGCCATCAGTGGACAGGCTGCCGACACAGATACGCAGTATTTT
v_call: TRBV2; j_call: TRBJ1-6; clone_size: -; d_call: -; cdr3_aa: CASSVSQGSSYNSPLHF; cdr3_nt: TGTGCCAGCAGTGTAAGTCAGGGGAGCTCCTATAATTCACCCCTCCACTTT
v_call: TRBV12-3/TRBV12-4; j_call: TRBJ1-3; clone_size: -; d_call: TRBD1; cdr3_aa: CASSLEGAFIIYF; cdr3_nt: TGTGCCAGCAGTTTAGAGGGGGCGTTTATCATATATTTT
v_call: TRBV6-2/TRBV6-3; j_call: TRBJ1-3; clone_size: -; d_call: TRBD1; cdr3_aa: CASSSAGTGDLYF; cdr3_nt: TGTGCCAGCAGTTCCGCCGGGACAGGGGACCTATATTTT
v_call: TRBV6-5; j_call: TRBJ1-1; clone_size: -; d_call: -; cdr3_aa: CASSPLGRTEAFF; cdr3_nt: TGTGCCAGCAGTCCCTTAGGGAGGACTGAAGCTTTCTTT
v_call: TRBV5-1; j_call: TRBJ1-1; clone_size: once; d_call: -; cdr3_aa: CASSLTGRGTEAFF; cdr3_nt: TGCGCCAGCAGCTTGACAGGAAGAGGCACTGAAGCTTTCTTT
v_call: TRBV10-1; j_call: TRBJ2-5; clone_size: -; d_call: -; cdr3_aa: CASSESGNLEETQYF; cdr3_nt: TGCGCCAGCAGTGAGTCCGGGAACCTAGAGGAGACCCAGTACTTC
v_call: TRBV7-2; j_call: TRBJ2-1; clone_size: -; d_call: TRBD2; cdr3_aa: CASSLALAGSYNEQFF; cdr3_nt: TGTGCCAGCAGCTTAGCGCTAGCGGGGTCCTACAATGAGCAGTTCTTC
v_call: TRBV14; j_call: TRBJ2-3; clone_size: -; d_call: -; cdr3_aa: CASSPSPYAQYF; cdr3_nt: TGTGCCAGCAGCCCGTCGCCCTATGCGCAGTATTTT
v_call: TRBV25-1; j_call: TRBJ1-2; clone_size: -; d_call: -; cdr3_aa: CASSERGSYTFGYGYTF; cdr3_nt: TGTGCCAGCAGTGAAAGAGGCAGCTACACTTTTGGATATGGCTACACCTTC
v_call: TRBV7-2; j_call: TRBJ1-6; clone_size: -; d_call: -; cdr3_aa: CASSLIPADNSPLHF; cdr3_nt: TGTGCCAGCAGCTTAATCCCCGCAGATAATTCACCCCTCCACTTT
v_call: TRBV12-3/TRBV12-4; j_call: TRBJ2-3; clone_size: -; d_call: -; cdr3_aa: CASSLARGDTQYF; cdr3_nt: TGTGCCAGCAGTTTAGCCCGCGGAGATACGCAGTATTTT
v_call: TRBV24-1; j_call: TRBJ2-1; clone_size: -; d_call: -; cdr3_aa: CATSDWGGAGNEQFF; cdr3_nt: TGTGCCACCAGTGACTGGGGGGGCGCGGGGAATGAGCAGTTCTTC
v_call: TRBV29-1; j_call: TRBJ2-7; clone_size: -; d_call: TRBD2; cdr3_aa: CSVRLAGIPTTYEQYF; cdr3_nt: TGCAGCGTCCGACTAGCGGGGATACCTACTACCTACGAGCAGTACTTC
v_call: TRBV5-4; j_call: TRBJ2-1; clone_size: -; d_call: -; cdr3_aa: CASSLVGGGLNEQFF; cdr3_nt: TGTGCCAGCAGCTTGGTTGGGGGGGGCCTTAATGAGCAGTTCTTC
v_call: TRBV5-1; j_call: TRBJ1-1; clone_size: once; d_call: -; cdr3_aa: CASSLEGTNTEAFF; cdr3_nt: TGCGCCAGCAGCTTAGAGGGCACGAACACTGAAGCTTTCTTT
v_call: TRBV3-1/TRBV3-2; j_call: TRBJ2-7; clone_size: once; d_call: -; cdr3_aa: CASRAGYEQYF; cdr3_nt: TGTGCCAGCAGGGCGGGCTACGAGCAGTACTTC
v_call: TRBV5-6; j_call: TRBJ2-3; clone_size: -; d_call: TRBD2; cdr3_aa: CASSSDLLAGGTDTQYF; cdr3_nt: TGTGCCAGCAGCTCTGACCTTCTAGCGGGGGGCACAGATACGCAGTATTTT
v_call: TRBV6-5; j_call: TRBJ2-1; clone_size: -; d_call: TRBD2; cdr3_aa: CASSRGLALISEQFF; cdr3_nt: TGTGCCAGCAGTCGGGGACTAGCCTTGATCAGTGAGCAGTTCTTC
v_call: TRBV5-6; j_call: TRBJ2-7; clone_size: -; d_call: -; cdr3_aa: CASSSAYEQYF; cdr3_nt: TGTGCCAGCAGCTCTGCCTACGAGCAGTACTTC
v_call: TRBV11-2; j_call: TRBJ2-7; clone_size: -; d_call: TRBD2; cdr3_aa: CASNSRAGGPSYRNEQYF; cdr3_nt: TGTGCCAGCAACTCCCGTGCGGGGGGGCCTTCTTATAGGAACGAGCAGTACTTC
v_call: TRBV3-1/TRBV3-2; j_call: TRBJ2-4; clone_size: -; d_call: TRBD1; cdr3_aa: CASEKQGLAKNIQYF; cdr3_nt: TGTGCCAGCGAGAAACAGGGGCTAGCCAAAAACATTCAGTACTTC
v_call: TRBV7-9; j_call: TRBJ2-1; clone_size: -; d_call: TRBD2; cdr3_aa: CASRGLAENNEQFF; cdr3_nt: TGTGCCAGCAGGGGACTAGCGGAGAACAATGAGCAGTTCTTC
v_call: TRBV11-2; j_call: TRBJ2-7; clone_size: few; d_call: -; cdr3_aa: CASSLAGTTTYEQYF; cdr3_nt: TGTGCCAGCAGCTTAGCAGGTACAACCACCTACGAGCAGTACTTC
v_call: TRBV29-1; j_call: TRBJ2-5; clone_size: many; d_call: -; cdr3_aa: CSVGATQETQYF; cdr3_nt: TGCAGCGTTGGTGCGACACAAGAGACCCAGTACTTC
v_call: TRBV4-1; j_call: TRBJ1-4; clone_size: -; d_call: TRBD1; cdr3_aa: CASSQGRQGDLGKLFF; cdr3_nt: TGCGCCAGCAGCCAAGGCCGACAGGGCGACCTTGGGAAACTGTTTTTT
v_call: TRBV7-8; j_call: TRBJ1-2; clone_size: -; d_call: -; cdr3_aa: CASSLGSPGSYTF; cdr3_nt: TGTGCCAGCAGCCTAGGATCTCCGGGGAGCTACACCTTC
v_call: TRBV12-3/TRBV12-4; j_call: TRBJ2-3; clone_size: -; d_call: TRBD2; cdr3_aa: CASRRLADTQYF; cdr3_nt: TGTGCCAGCAGGAGACTAGCGGATACGCAGTATTTT
v_call: TRBV5-6; j_call: TRBJ2-4; clone_size: -; d_call: -; cdr3_aa: CASSLLQADKNIQYF; cdr3_nt: TGTGCCAGCAGCTTGTTACAGGCTGACAAAAACATTCAGTACTTC
v_call: TRBV11-3; j_call: TRBJ1-2; clone_size: few; d_call: -; cdr3_aa: CASSLQQGYGYTF; cdr3_nt: TGTGCCAGCAGCTTACAACAGGGATATGGCTACACCTTC
v_call: TRBV11-2; j_call: TRBJ2-1; clone_size: -; d_call: TRBD2; cdr3_aa: CASSFRPSSQTSGNEQFF; cdr3_nt: TGTGCCAGCAGCTTCCGCCCCTCATCACAGACTAGCGGGAATGAGCAGTTCTTC
v_call: TRBV7-9; j_call: TRBJ1-1; clone_size: -; d_call: TRBD1; cdr3_aa: CASSRGTGTFEYFF; cdr3_nt: TGTGCCAGCAGCCGCGGGACAGGAACTTTTGAGTATTTCTTT
v_call: TRBV9; j_call: TRBJ1-2; clone_size: once; d_call: TRBD1; cdr3_aa: CASSYGQGAVGYTF; cdr3_nt: TGTGCCAGCAGCTACGGACAGGGGGCCGTTGGCTACACCTTC
v_call: TRBV5-1; j_call: TRBJ2-5; clone_size: -; d_call: -; cdr3_aa: CASSLQNADQETQYF; cdr3_nt: TGCGCCAGCAGCTTGCAGAATGCCGACCAAGAGACCCAGTACTTC
v_call: TRBV21-1; j_call: TRBJ2-1; clone_size: -; d_call: -; cdr3_aa: CASSTLVLAGGNRGLPRLYNEQFF; cdr3_nt: TGTGCCAGCAGCACCTTAGTACTAGCGGGGGGTAATCGGGGCCTCCCACGCCTCTACAATGAGCAGTTCTTC
v_call: TRBV6-5; j_call: TRBJ2-7; clone_size: -; d_call: TRBD1; cdr3_aa: CASSYSAGTGGYEQYF; cdr3_nt: TGTGCCAGCAGTTACTCAGCCGGGACAGGGGGCTACGAGCAGTACTTC
v_call: TRBV5-1; j_call: TRBJ2-7; clone_size: few; d_call: -; cdr3_aa: CASSPGDRNYEQYF; cdr3_nt: TGCGCCAGCAGCCCGGGGGACAGAAACTACGAGCAGTACTTC
v_call: TRBV25-1; j_call: TRBJ2-3; clone_size: -; d_call: -; cdr3_aa: CASRLTRVSICDTQYF; cdr3_nt: TGTGCCAGCAGATTAACCAGGGTCAGTATTTGTGATACGCAGTATTTT
v_call: TRBV19; j_call: TRBJ1-1; clone_size: -; d_call: -; cdr3_aa: CASSPEGKNTEAFF; cdr3_nt: TGTGCCAGTAGCCCCGAGGGAAAGAACACTGAAGCTTTCTTT
v_call: TRBV24-1; j_call: TRBJ1-5; clone_size: -; d_call: -; cdr3_aa: CATSDPQGSNQPQHF; cdr3_nt: TGTGCCACCAGTGATCCACAGGGTAGCAATCAGCCCCAGCATTTT
v_call: TRBV7-9; j_call: TRBJ1-2; clone_size: -; d_call: -; cdr3_aa: CASSLGGRSRGYTF; cdr3_nt: TGTGCCAGCAGCTTAGGAGGAAGGTCACGGGGCTACACCTTC
v_call: TRBV9; j_call: TRBJ1-2; clone_size: -; d_call: -; cdr3_aa: CASSVEPGGYTF; cdr3_nt: TGTGCCAGCAGCGTAGAACCTGGCGGCTACACCTTC
v_call: TRBV29-1; j_call: TRBJ2-3; clone_size: few; d_call: TRBD2; cdr3_aa: CSVEAGGDTQYF; cdr3_nt: TGCAGCGTTGAAGCGGGGGGGGATACGCAGTATTTT
v_call: TRBV29-1; j_call: TRBJ2-5; clone_size: once; d_call: -; cdr3_aa: CSGNGQTKETQYF; cdr3_nt: TGCAGCGGCAATGGACAGACTAAAGAGACCCAGTACTTC
v_call: TRBV7-2; j_call: TRBJ2-1; clone_size: -; d_call: TRBD2; cdr3_aa: CASSLGASGSFNEQFF; cdr3_nt: TGTGCCAGCAGCTTAGGGGCTAGCGGGAGTTTCAATGAGCAGTTCTTC
v_call: TRBV5-1; j_call: TRBJ2-3; clone_size: -; d_call: -; cdr3_aa: CASSLDGVGTQYF; cdr3_nt: TGCGCCAGCAGCTTGGACGGGGTCGGTACGCAGTATTTT
v_call: TRBV15; j_call: TRBJ1-5; clone_size: -; d_call: -; cdr3_aa: CATRLQGSSNQPQHF; cdr3_nt: TGTGCCACCAGGCTACAGGGTTCTAGCAATCAGCCCCAGCATTTT